These T cell receptor beta chains were read from a single sample in a study of blood T cell repertoires in COVID-19. TCRdb's table, derived via immunoSEQ multiplex PCR, lists solely in-frame clones and lacks some. The sample has fewer than 200,000 clones, roughly 80% seen once; the top ten hold roughly an eighth. The source material was peripheral blood. These receptor sequences come from a woman over 75 with COVID-19, enrolled during active disease. The CDR3 runs from the conserved cysteine through the conserved F or W. D genes are given only for firm matches. Clone size is stated in some rows and not others, as once, few, many or a class when expanded.

V gene	D gene	clone size	J gene	CDR3 protein	CDR3 DNA
TRBV5-1	NA	NA	TRBJ1-1	CASSLAGGHDTEAFF	TGCGCCAGCAGCTTGGCCGGGGGGCACGACACTGAAGCTTTCTTT
TRBV27	TRBD1	NA	TRBJ1-6	CASTITGTGGSPLHF	TGTGCCAGCACCATTACCGGGACAGGGGGATCACCCCTCCACTTT
TRBV5-3	NA	few	TRBJ2-2	CARSLTGSTTGELFF	TGTGCCAGAAGCTTGACAGGATCCACCACCGGGGAGCTGTTTTTT
TRBV14	TRBD2	NA	TRBJ2-7	CASSQALPGLAGVYEQYF	TGTGCCAGCAGCCAAGCTTTACCGGGACTAGCGGGAGTGTACGAGCAGTACTTC
TRBV6-2/TRBV6-3	NA	NA	TRBJ1-6	CASSYSRTRSSYNSPLHF	TGTGCCAGCAGTTACTCGAGGACAAGGAGCTCCTATAATTCACCCCTCCACTTT
TRBV5-3	TRBD2	few	TRBJ2-1	CARSPPRTSGSEGGHNEQFF	TGTGCCAGAAGCCCACCTCGGACTAGCGGGAGTGAGGGGGGTCACAATGAGCAGTTCTTC
TRBV27	NA	NA	TRBJ2-5	CASSFWGPKETQYF	TGTGCCAGCAGTTTCTGGGGGCCCAAAGAGACCCAGTACTTC
TRBV7-9	NA	NA	TRBJ1-1	CASSLSRAGDTEAFF	TGTGCCAGCAGCTTATCCAGGGCTGGGGACACTGAAGCTTTCTTT
TRBV18	TRBD1	NA	TRBJ1-4	CASSPQQGVEKLFF	TGTGCCAGCTCACCACAACAGGGGGTTGAAAAACTGTTTTTT
TRBV4-1	NA	NA	TRBJ2-6	CASSQESIRVSGANVLTF	TGCGCCAGCAGCCAAGAGTCGATTCGGGTATCTGGGGCCAACGTCCTGACTTTC
TRBV7-2	TRBD1	NA	TRBJ1-2	CASSLEGPGTGSGYTF	TGTGCCAGCAGCCTAGAGGGTCCAGGGACAGGGAGTGGCTACACCTTC
TRBV18	TRBD1	NA	TRBJ1-2	CASSPSGQANYGYTF	TGTGCCAGCTCACCATCGGGACAGGCGAACTATGGCTACACCTTC
TRBV5-1	NA	NA	TRBJ1-1	CASGVLMNTEAFF	TGCGCCAGCGGTGTACTCATGAACACTGAAGCTTTCTTT
TRBV5-1	TRBD1	NA	TRBJ1-6	CASRPGQGNNSPLHF	TGCGCCAGCAGACCCGGACAGGGGAATAATTCACCCCTCCACTTT
TRBV24-1	TRBD2	NA	TRBJ2-5	CATSDTSGVAQETQYF	TGTGCCACCAGTGACACTAGCGGGGTGGCCCAAGAGACCCAGTACTTC
TRBV21-1	NA	NA	TRBJ1-4	CASSNRPHVGGKLFF	TGTGCCAGCAGCAATAGGCCCCACGTCGGGGGAAAACTGTTTTTT
TRBV13	NA	NA	TRBJ1-1	CASSLQLMNTEAFF	TGTGCCAGCAGCTTACAGTTAATGAACACTGAAGCTTTCTTT
TRBV7-6	NA	once	TRBJ2-7	CASSLEAGGSLSYEQYF	TGTGCCAGCAGCTTAGAGGCAGGAGGCTCCCTCTCCTACGAGCAGTACTTC
TRBV18	NA	NA	TRBJ1-4	CASSLAGTNEKLFF	TGTGCCAGCTCACTAGCAGGGACTAATGAAAAACTGTTTTTT
TRBV10-2	NA	NA	TRBJ2-2	CASELRAGELFF	TGCGCCAGTGAACTGCGAGCCGGGGAGCTGTTTTTT
TRBV28	TRBD2	NA	TRBJ2-5	CASIPGRASGSFVETQYF	TGTGCCAGCATCCCGGGGAGGGCTAGCGGGTCCTTCGTAGAGACCCAGTACTTC
TRBV7-3	NA	few	TRBJ2-1	CASSPSRPSYNEQFF	TGTGCCAGCAGCCCCAGTCGTCCCTCCTACAATGAGCAGTTCTTC
TRBV7-9	NA	NA	TRBJ2-1	CASSLEGHIYNEQFF	TGTGCCAGCAGCCTAGAGGGACATATCTACAATGAGCAGTTCTTC
TRBV7-2	NA	once	TRBJ1-4	CASSPTARVSLEKLFF	TGTGCCAGCAGCCCCACGGCCAGGGTTTCCCTCGAAAAACTGTTTTTT
TRBV7-9	TRBD2	NA	TRBJ2-5	CASSLARGTSGRVQETQYF	TGTGCCAGCAGCTTAGCTCGCGGGACTAGCGGGAGGGTCCAAGAGACCCAGTACTTC
TRBV10-3	TRBD2	NA	TRBJ2-1	CTINPAGEGYNEQFF	TGTACCATCAATCCTGCGGGAGAGGGCTACAATGAGCAGTTCTTC
TRBV2	TRBD1	NA	TRBJ1-5	CASATGGHQPQHF	TGTGCCAGCGCGACAGGGGGCCATCAGCCCCAGCATTTT
TRBV27	NA	NA	TRBJ1-3	CASGASGFDGNTIYF	TGTGCCAGCGGAGCTTCAGGGTTTGATGGAAACACCATATATTTT
TRBV5-1	TRBD1	NA	TRBJ1-1	CASTGGQGGTEAFF	TGCGCCAGCACCGGTGGACAGGGGGGGACTGAAGCTTTCTTT